This T cell receptor beta chain was documented in a study of CD8 T cells in ankylosing spondylitis. General study findings and limits: Disease-linked clones reportedly showed significant enrichment in matched ankylosing spondylitis synovial fluid. Blood from ankylosing spondylitis patients appeared to carry a characteristic roughly eight-variant TCR beta motif. Disease-associated clonotypes exhibited CD8+ identity and were relatively infrequent in peripheral blood. In synovial fluid and blood from reactive arthritis, some motif variants were previously reported.

About this clonotype: Its target is not known.

Quantitative 5'-RACE with molecular barcodes generated TCR beta libraries. MiXCR was run by TCRdb on the 5' RACE reads, yielding one entry per CDR3 protein. The sample yields under 550,000 distinct CDR3 sequences, 25% to 30% seen once. The germline CDR1 and CDR2 sequences are LNHDA and SQIVND (reference sequence). This CDR3 has 15 amino acids. V trimming: 1 base; J trimming: 7 bases; junction bases outside the gene matches: 5. Sequencing used blood, either unsorted or a sorted T cell fraction (not recorded which). The receptor was derived from a male donor with ankylosing spondylitis. The chain recombines TRBV19 with TRBJ2-1; 9 bases are shared with TRBD1. The DNA for the CDR3 is TGTGCCAGTAGTATAGGACAGGGGGTCTTGAATGAGCAGTTCTTC. Protein product: CASSIGQGVLNEQFF.